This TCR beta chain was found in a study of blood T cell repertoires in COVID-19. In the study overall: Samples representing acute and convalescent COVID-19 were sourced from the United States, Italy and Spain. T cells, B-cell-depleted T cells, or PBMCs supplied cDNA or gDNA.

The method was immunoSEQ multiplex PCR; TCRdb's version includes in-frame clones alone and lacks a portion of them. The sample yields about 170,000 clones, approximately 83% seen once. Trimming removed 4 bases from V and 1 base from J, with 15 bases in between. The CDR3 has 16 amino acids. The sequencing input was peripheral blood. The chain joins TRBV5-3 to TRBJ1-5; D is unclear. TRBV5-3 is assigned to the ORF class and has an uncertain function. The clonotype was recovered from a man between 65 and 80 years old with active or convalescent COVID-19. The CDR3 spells CARSPPEGASNQPQHF. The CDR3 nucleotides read TGTGCCAGAAGCCCCCCCGAGGGAGCAAGCAATCAGCCCCAGCATTTT.